Listed here is a single T cell receptor (beta chain). The antigen remains unidentified. This entry comes from a study of T cell responses to AZD1222 COVID-19 vaccine. Points from the study as a whole: White British donors predominated, females outnumbered males, and clonal diversity was possibly underestimated.

The table came from immunoSEQ multiplex PCR; TCRdb's copy has only in-frame clones and leaves some out. The repertoire holds over 110,000 clones, with about 92% as singletons. CDR1 is ENHRY, CDR2 SYGVKD, per germline. V shed 6 bases and J 2 bases; nucleotides not matched to a gene: 5. This CDR3 has 14 residues. Sequencing used peripheral blood, obtained after recovery from COVID-19. This chain joins TRBV10-3 and TRBJ2-7; 9 positions match TRBD1. The TCR originated in an adult who had recovered from COVID-19. The CDR3 here is CAISTQGAAYEQYF. CDR3 bases: TGTGCCATCAGCACACAGGGGGCGGCCTACGAGCAGTACTTC.